A selection of T cell receptor beta chains follows, all from one sample in a study of blood T cell repertoires in COVID-19. Libraries were prepared by immunoSEQ multiplex PCR; TCRdb keeps only in-frame clonotypes and omits some of them. Of some 370,000 clones in the sample, around four fifths were seen once. The sequenced material came from PBMCs or T cells enriched from blood (not recorded which). Receptors originate from a woman aged 45-60 years who had recovered from COVID-19. Both conserved end residues are part of each CDR3. Each record gives: D gene, clone size, J gene, V gene, CDR3 DNA, CDR3 protein. The D gene is left open where the match is weak. Clone size is shown for a subset of rows, as once, few, many or a class of expanded clone.

>TRBD2|NA|TRBJ2-1|TRBV30
TGTGCCTGGCGCCGGAGAGGGGTAGCGGGGGGGCTCTCCTACAATGAGCAGTTCTTC
CAWRRRGVAGGLSYNEQFF
>TRBD1|NA|TRBJ1-2|TRBV2
TGTGCCAGCAGTGATTGGGACAGGGTACGGCGCGACTATGGCTACACCTTC
CASSDWDRVRRDYGYTF
>TRBD2|NA|TRBJ2-6|TRBV6-5
TGTGCCATCTCCCCGGGGGGGGACTTAAACGTCCTGACTTTC
CAISPGGDLNVLTF
>NA|once|TRBJ2-5|TRBV2
TGTGCCAGCAGGCTTGACAGGAGTCAAGAGACCCAGTACTTC
CASRLDRSQETQYF
>TRBD1|NA|TRBJ1-1|TRBV5-5
TGTGCCAGCAGCTGGGCACAGGGGTCGAACACTGAAGCTTTCTTT
CASSWAQGSNTEAFF
>NA|NA|TRBJ2-1|TRBV7-2
TGTGCCAGCAGCTTACCTAGACTAGGCCATGAGCAGTTCTTC
CASSLPRLGHEQFF
>NA|NA|TRBJ1-1|TRBV9
TGTGCCAGCAGCGTAGGCAACAGGAACACTGAAGCTTTCTTT
CASSVGNRNTEAFF
>NA|NA|TRBJ1-5|TRBV30
TGTGCCTGGAGTGGGGCAGGGCATCAGCCCCAGCATTTT
CAWSGAGHQPQHF
>TRBD1|once|TRBJ1-3|TRBV3-1/TRBV3-2
TGTGCCAGCAGCCAAACAGGGGGAGGAAACACCATATATTTT
CASSQTGGGNTIYF
>NA|once|TRBJ1-4|TRBV19
TGTGCCAGTAGTAACGGGAGAGGAAAACTGTTTTTT
CASSNGRGKLFF
>NA|NA|TRBJ2-7|TRBV6-6
TGTGCCAGCAGTTACGGAGGGGTAGGGTACGAGCAGTACTTC
CASSYGGVGYEQYF
>NA|few|TRBJ1-1|TRBV7-2
TGTGCCAGCAGCTTGGCGAGGGCTAACACTGAAGCTTTCTTT
CASSLARANTEAFF
>NA|NA|TRBJ1-5|TRBV7-3
TGTGCCAGCAGCCCCCGGAGGCCCCACAATCAGCCCCAGCATTTT
CASSPRRPHNQPQHF
>TRBD2|NA|TRBJ2-3|TRBV5-1
TGCGCCAGCAGCCCGGGACTAGCGGTCACAGATACGCAGTATTTT
CASSPGLAVTDTQYF
>TRBD1|once|TRBJ1-2|TRBV7-2
TGTGCCAGCAGCTTATCCCCTCACTCGACAGGGGGGTTTGGCTACACCTTC
CASSLSPHSTGGFGYTF
>TRBD2|NA|TRBJ2-1|TRBV19
TGTGCCAGTAGGCGGGGGGGCCTGGGTGATGAGCAGTTCTTC
CASRRGGLGDEQFF
>NA|NA|TRBJ2-5|TRBV4-2
TGTGCCAGCAGCCAAGATGGCCTCCTAGAGACCCAGTACTTC
CASSQDGLLETQYF
>NA|NA|TRBJ1-5|TRBV30
TGTGCCTGGGGAGCGGGGTGGGGTCAGCCCCAGCATTTT
CAWGAGWGQPQHF
>NA|NA|TRBJ2-1|TRBV19
TGTGCCACCCGGGGGGCCAAGGCCGATGAGCAGTTCTTC
CATRGAKADEQFF
>TRBD2|NA|TRBJ2-1|TRBV9
TGTGCCAGCAGCGTGGGGACTAGCAATGAGCAGTTCTTC
CASSVGTSNEQFF
>NA|NA|TRBJ2-2|TRBV19
TGTGCCACCCCTTCTAGGAGCACCGGGGAGCTGTTTTTT
CATPSRSTGELFF
>TRBD1|few|TRBJ1-1|TRBV11-3
TGTGCCAGCAGCTTCAGACAGGGGGCGAGGACTGAAGCTTTCTTT
CASSFRQGARTEAFF
>NA|NA|TRBJ2-1|TRBV19
TGTGCCAGTAGTATAAGAGGGGGCTCCTACAATGAGCAGTTCTTC
CASSIRGGSYNEQFF
>TRBD1|NA|TRBJ2-7|TRBV19
TGTGCCAGTAGTACCCCGACAGGGTCCGAGCAGTACTTC
CASSTPTGSEQYF
>NA|NA|TRBJ1-1|TRBV5-1
TGCGCCAGCAGCCAGGGACAGAACACTGAAGCTTTCTTT
CASSQGQNTEAFF
>TRBD2|NA|TRBJ2-2|TRBV27
TGTGCCAGCAGTTTCGCGCTAGCGGGGGCTGGGGGGGAGCTGTTTTTT
CASSFALAGAGGELFF
>NA|NA|TRBJ1-4|TRBV7-9
TGTGCCAGCAGTTCAGGGCTGCAAGCCAACTGGGTTGAAAAACTGTTTTTT
CASSSGLQANWVEKLFF
>TRBD1|NA|TRBJ2-3|TRBV19
TGTGCCAGTTCCCCGTCTGACAGGGGTTGGGCAGATACGCAGTATTTT
CASSPSDRGWADTQYF
>NA|once|TRBJ1-5|TRBV7-8
TGTGCCAGCAGCTGGGGGAGGGACAATCAGCCCCAGCATTTT
CASSWGRDNQPQHF
>TRBD1|few|TRBJ1-2|TRBV18
TGTGCCAGCTCACCAAACGGCAGGGGGCTTGGCTACACCTTC
CASSPNGRGLGYTF
>TRBD1|NA|TRBJ2-7|TRBV5-4
TGTGCCAGCAGAAGGGGGCCCAACTCCGCCGAGCAGTACTTC
CASRRGPNSAEQYF
>TRBD2|few|TRBJ2-3|TRBV6-1
TGTGCCAGCAGTGAAGACAGACTAGCGGGAATTAAGCCCCAAAGACCCCGGGATACGCAGTATTTT
CASSEDRLAGIKPQRPRDTQYF
>TRBD2|NA|TRBJ2-2|TRBV7-6
TGTGCCAGCAGCTTAGCGGCGGGGGAGAACACCGGGGAGCTGTTTTTT
CASSLAAGENTGELFF
>NA|NA|TRBJ1-5|TRBV6-2/TRBV6-3
TGTGCCAGCAGTTACCCTAATGAGGGGGTCGACAATCAGCCCCAGCATTTT
CASSYPNEGVDNQPQHF
>TRBD1|NA|TRBJ1-4|TRBV28
TGTGCCAGCAGTCTAGTGGGACAGGGCAATGAAAAACTGTTTTTT
CASSLVGQGNEKLFF
>NA|NA|TRBJ1-2|TRBV12-3/TRBV12-4
TGTGCCAGCGGTTTCCCCGGACAGACGGGCACCTTC
CASGFPGQTGTF
>NA|NA|TRBJ2-6|TRBV19
TGTGCCAGTAGTGAGACAGCTGGGGCCAACGTCCTGACTTTC
CASSETAGANVLTF
>NA|NA|TRBJ2-3|TRBV9
TGTGCCAGCAGCGTAGTGGTGGGGGGTAGCACAGATACGCAGTATTTT
CASSVVVGGSTDTQYF
>NA|NA|TRBJ1-5|TRBV21-1
TGTGCCAGCAGCAGATCCGGGCAGCCCCAGCATTTT
CASSRSGQPQHF
>NA|NA|TRBJ2-7|TRBV4-3
TGCGCCAGCAGCCCGACGAAGGGGCAACCCTACGAGCAGTACTTC
CASSPTKGQPYEQYF
>TRBD1|once|TRBJ1-2|TRBV25-1
TGTGCCAGCAGTGAATTAGGACAGGGGTCCGTGGGCTATGGCTACACCTTC
CASSELGQGSVGYGYTF
>TRBD1|NA|TRBJ1-1|TRBV7-9
TGTGCCAGCAGCTTGCAGGGGGATGGCACTGAAGCTTTCTTT
CASSLQGDGTEAFF
>NA|NA|TRBJ2-1|TRBV20-1
TGCAGTGCTAGTCGGAGACTACCCAGCTGGAAGCAGTTCTTC
CSASRRLPSWKQFF
>NA|NA|TRBJ2-1|TRBV7-2
TGTGCCAGCAGCTTAGGAGGGCTGGCTGAGCAGTTCTTC
CASSLGGLAEQFF
>TRBD1|NA|TRBJ2-3|TRBV5-1
TGCGCCAGCAGCTCCGGGACAGGGGTCCCAGATACGCAGTATTTT
CASSSGTGVPDTQYF
>TRBD1|NA|TRBJ2-6|TRBV5-6
TGTGCCAGCAGCTTGGGGACAGGCCTCTCTGGGGCCAACGTCCTGACTTTC
CASSLGTGLSGANVLTF
>TRBD1|NA|TRBJ2-7|TRBV6-6
TGTGCCAGCAGACCCCGGACAGGGACGGCCTACGAGCAGTACTTC
CASRPRTGTAYEQYF
>TRBD1|NA|TRBJ2-1|TRBV13
TGTGCCAGCAGCTTAGGAACAGGGGGACCGAGCTCCTACAATGAGCAGTTCTTC
CASSLGTGGPSSYNEQFF
>NA|once|TRBJ1-4|TRBV9
TGTGCCAGCAGCGTCAGTAGCGGGAAAGATACTAATGAAAAACTGTTTTTT
CASSVSSGKDTNEKLFF
>NA|NA|TRBJ1-2|TRBV19
TGTGCCAGTAGTATTGATCCGGCTAACTATGGCTACACCTTC
CASSIDPANYGYTF